One sample yielded the 3 T cell receptor beta chains listed below, sequenced in a study of blood T cell repertoires in COVID-19. Method: immunoSEQ multiplex PCR; TCRdb's copy keeps in-frame clones and lacks some. The data contain 65,000 or so clones, roughly 90% of them singletons. The sequenced sample consisted of peripheral blood. The receptors shown here come from a man aged 55-75 years with acute or convalescent COVID-19.

The rearrangement uses TRBV18 and TRBJ1-1; no definite D call. The CDR3 runs to 15 residues. The germline gives CDR1 KGHSH, CDR2 LQKENI. V was trimmed by 3 bases and J by 6 bases, leaving 17 bases between them. The CDR3 nucleotides read TGTGCCAGCTCACCCCGAACGAACTCCTTAGCTGAAGCTTTCTTT. As protein: CASSPRTNSLAEAFF.

This clone has just a few counts. The chain has TRBV7-9 and TRBJ1-2, with TRBD1 identical over 8 bases. Germline assignment: CDR1 SEHNR and CDR2 FQNEAQ (reference sequence). The J segment lost 5 bases and the V segment lost 2 bases, leaving 10 bases of the junction unmatched. CDR3 size: 16 residues. CDR3: CASSLTSQGARYGYTF. The DNA of the CDR3 is TGTGCCAGCAGCTTAACTAGCCAGGGGGCGCGATATGGCTACACCTTC.

This clone was seen only once. The V call is TRBV5-1, the J call TRBJ2-1, with D maybe TRBD1 (6 bases). The CDR3 totals 15 residues. The V end was cut by 2 bases, the J end by 5 bases, with 14 bases between. Germline CDR1 SGHRS, CDR2 YFSETQ. This CDR3 reads CASSFRLQGHNEQFF. The CDR3 nucleotides read TGCGCCAGCAGCTTCAGACTACAGGGCCACAATGAGCAGTTCTTC. The complete variable domain, with remaining parts taken from reference TRBV5-1 and TRBJ2-1, reads KAGVTQTPRYLIKTRGQQVTLSCSPISGHRSVSWYQQTPGQGLQFLFEYFSETQRNKGNFPGRFSGRQFSNSRSEMNVSTLELGDSALYLCASSFRLQGHNEQFFGPGTRLTVL.